This T cell receptor (beta chain) was found in a study of shared clonotypes between healthy human individuals. Background on the study: CD4 naive and CD4 memory each took three plates per donor, while CD8 naive took two and CD8 memory one. General observations from the study: Among donors, sharing of clonotypes was expected to be affected by sequencing depth. For naive CD4 cells, roughly 5.5% of clonotypes were shared across a few donors.

The protocol was immunoSEQ multiplex PCR, while the TCRdb copy is restricted to in-frame clones and leaves out a portion. The repertoire consists of about 2.3 million clones, with roughly 90% occurring once and the leading ten covering 0.37%. A remark on this clone: Its antigen is currently unknown.

The split of CD4+ cells yielded CD45RA+ naive and CD45RA-negative memory subsets. V was cut by 2 bases and J by 0 bases, with 8 bases left in between. Germline values: CDR1 SGHRS, CDR2 YFSETQ. The CDR3 length is 14 residues. The source of this sequence is a man between 18 and 29 years old in good health. Some clones in this sample may be carry-over from other donors' samples. Sequencing was performed on naive CD4+ T cells from PBMCs. The subset was: CD45RA+ positively selected. V gene TRBV5-1 combines with J gene TRBJ2-5; D unresolved. The CDR3 here is CASSFIADQETQYF. DNA of the CDR3: TGCGCCAGCAGCTTTATCGCAGACCAAGAGACCCAGTACTTC. Full variable domain (outside the CDR3, taken from reference TRBV5-1 and TRBJ2-5): KAGVTQTPRYLIKTRGQQVTLSCSPISGHRSVSWYQQTPGQGLQFLFEYFSETQRNKGNFPGRFSGRQFSNSRSEMNVSTLELGDSALYLCASSFIADQETQYFGPGTRLLVL.